This T cell receptor beta chain was obtained from a study of cytomegalovirus exposure and HLA in healthy donors. Whole-study results and caveats: In vitro, three CMV-associated chains proved specific for CMV antigens. TCR beta chains numbering some 150 were designated cytomegalovirus-associated. While the bulk of TCR sequences proved rare, some public TCRs turned up in many donors.

Vbeta (60) and Jbeta (13) primers were used in the PCR. Sequencing used immunoSEQ multiplex PCR; TCRdb keeps in-frame clones, though not all of them. This sample contains some 150,000 clones. Of note for this clone: What it recognizes is unknown.

V gave up 2 bases and J gave up 6 bases; unmatched junction bases: 4. Looked up from germline, CDR1 is GTSNPN and CDR2 is SVGIG (reference sequence). This CDR3 is built from 15 residues. This sequence was found in a woman in her late teens or twenties in good health and CMV-seronegative. The rearrangement joins TRBV30 to TRBJ1-6; 10 bases match TRBD1. Material: PBMCs. CDR3 nucleotides: TGTGCCTGGAGTTACTGGGACAGGGGTAATTCACCCCTCCACTTT. Its translation is CAWSYWDRGNSPLHF.